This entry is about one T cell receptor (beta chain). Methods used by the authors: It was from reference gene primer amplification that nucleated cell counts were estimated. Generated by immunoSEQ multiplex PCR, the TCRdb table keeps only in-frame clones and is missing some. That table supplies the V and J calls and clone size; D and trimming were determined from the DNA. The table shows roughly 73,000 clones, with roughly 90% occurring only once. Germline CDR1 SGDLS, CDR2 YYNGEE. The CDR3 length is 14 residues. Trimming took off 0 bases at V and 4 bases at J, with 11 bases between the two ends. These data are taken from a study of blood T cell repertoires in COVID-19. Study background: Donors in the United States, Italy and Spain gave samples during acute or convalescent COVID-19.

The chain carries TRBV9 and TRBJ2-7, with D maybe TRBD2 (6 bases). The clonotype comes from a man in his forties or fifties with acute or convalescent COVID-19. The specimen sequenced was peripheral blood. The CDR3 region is CASSVDGSGYEQYF. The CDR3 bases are TGTGCCAGCAGCGTAGACGGGAGTGGTTACGAGCAGTACTTC.